The clone carrying this T cell receptor (beta chain) occurred a few times. The sample, around 9.9 milliliters of peripheral blood, was drawn from each donor. This sample is part of a study of blood T cells in healthy people across ages. With a J-beta primer mix and a sample-barcoded 5' primer, a second PCR ran 7 to 11 cycles. TCRdb ran MiXCR on the 5' RACE reads and lists one entry per CDR3 protein. The sample carries approximately 690,000 distinct CDR3 sequences, roughly 41% recorded once. The TCR originated in a man older than 75 in good health. The specimen was blood.

The CDR3 loop reads CASSSSPSLETQYF. The CDR3 nucleotides read TGTGCCAGCAGCTCCTCACCTTCTTTGGAGACCCAGTACTTC. This chain connects TRBV7-2 to TRBJ2-5; no definite D call. Deletions cut 4 bases from V and 5 bases from J, with 14 bases between. The germline gives CDR1 SGHTA, CDR2 FQGNSA. This CDR3 comprises 14 residues.